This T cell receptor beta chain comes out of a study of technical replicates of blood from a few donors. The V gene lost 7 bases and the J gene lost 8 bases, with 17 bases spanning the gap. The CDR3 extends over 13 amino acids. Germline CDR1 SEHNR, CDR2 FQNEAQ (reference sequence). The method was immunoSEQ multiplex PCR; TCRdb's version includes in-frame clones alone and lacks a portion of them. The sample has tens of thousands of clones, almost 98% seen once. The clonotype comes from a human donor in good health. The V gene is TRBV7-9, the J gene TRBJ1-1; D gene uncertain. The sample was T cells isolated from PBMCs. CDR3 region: CASNSGTAGEAFF. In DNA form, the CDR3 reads TGTGCCAGCAACTCCGGTACAGCAGGAGAAGCTTTCTTT.